This TCR beta chain derives from a study of shared clonotypes between healthy human individuals. V lost 1 base to trimming and J lost 1 base; unmatched junction nucleotides: 6. CDR1 is SEHNR and CDR2 is FQNEAQ in the germline V gene (reference sequence). CDR3 length: 18 residues. HIV-negative, healthy adults without recent acute infections or vaccinations were the donors. Each subset's genomic DNA was split evenly across several immunoSEQ plates. Source study methods: With immunoSEQ giving junction-only sequences and no quality scores, filtering differed. Generated by immunoSEQ multiplex PCR, the TCRdb table keeps only in-frame clones and is missing some. V, J and clone size are taken as reported in that table, and D and trimming were inferred from the DNA itself. The table has about 600,000 clones, roughly 97% seen once.

The sequence was collected from a woman in her 30s in good health. V usage is TRBV7-9 and J usage is TRBJ2-3; 12 nucleotides agree with TRBD2. The sample consisted of naive CD4+ T cells sorted from blood. Subset meaning: CD45RA+ positively selected. The CDR3 nucleotides are TGTGCCAGCAGCTTAGGGCTAGCGGGAGGGCCGGGCACAGATACGCAGTATTTT. Its translation is CASSLGLAGGPGTDTQYF.